This T cell receptor beta chain comes out of a study of T cells after somatic rescue of genetic block (dated by TCRdb to about 2020). Study-wide context: What the study looked at was long-term robustness, specifically in a T-cell system that came about through somatic rescue of a genetic block in T-cell development.

The CDR3 numbers 14 residues from cysteine through phenylalanine. The sequence is cut down to CDR3 DNA, 42 bases in frame from base 1. As encoded in the germline V gene, CDR1 is SGHAT while CDR2 is FQNNGV. V is reduced by 3 bases and J by 4 bases, leaving a spacing of 12 bases between them. The method was the immunoSEQ multiplex PCR assay. The table comes from immuneACCESS by way of TCRdb, which keeps in-frame sequences with V and J called. Part of the clones is missing from these tables; in studies checked, under half for an unresolved V gene and the rest for unknown reasons. The sample yields about 68,000 clones; 92% were counted once. Clones ranked in the top ten supply 2.9% of the sample. Concerning this clone itself: No cognate antigen has been identified for it. No clone much larger than this one lies a single base away; base qualities are absent.

The specimen sequenced was peripheral blood mononuclear cells (PBMCs). The V and J segments used are TRBV11-2 and TRBJ1-1, with TRBD1 perhaps the D gene, on 5 matching bases. The clonotype was recovered from a man aged 40-55 years. The bases read TGTGCCAGCAGCTTTAGTCAGGGAGCCACTGAAGCTTTCTTT. This translates into CASSFSQGATEAFF. Supplemented by the reference TRBV11-2 and TRBJ1-1 proteins around the CDR3, the complete variable domain is EAGVAQSPRYKIIEKRQSVAFWCNPISGHATLYWYQQILGQGPKLLIQFQNNGVVDDSQLPKDRFSAERLKGVDSTLKIQPAKLEDSAVYLCASSFSQGATEAFFGQGTRLTVV.